Listed below are T cell receptor beta chains from one sample, sequenced in a study of CD8+ T cells in alopecia areata. Only in-frame clones appear in the TCRdb table, and some are missing; sequencing was by immunoSEQ multiplex PCR. The sample comprises just over 150,000 clones, less than 65% of which are singletons, and 19% rests with the top ten. This specimen was CD8+ T cells sorted from blood, taken at week 0. These receptors originate from a human donor with alopecia areata. CDR3s include the opening cysteine and the closing phenylalanine or tryptophan. Each record gives: clone size, J gene, D gene, CDR3 length, V gene, CDR3 DNA, CDR3 protein. The D gene is left open where the match is weak. Not all rows give a size; the values are once, few, many and, for expanded clones, a class.

size: few; J: TRBJ2-5; D: NA; length: 15; V: TRBV14; DNA: TGTGCCAGCAGCCTCCTCGGGGCCAGGGAGGAGACCCAGTACTTC; CDR3: CASSLLGAREETQYF
size: once; J: TRBJ1-1; D: NA; length: 13; V: TRBV5-1; DNA: TGCGCCAGCAGCTTGTCTCTCGTCACTGAAGCTTTCTTT; CDR3: CASSLSLVTEAFF
size: NA; J: TRBJ1-2; D: NA; length: 15; V: TRBV10-3; DNA: TGTGCCATCAGAATATCCTCGGACAGCTTGTATGGCTACACCTTC; CDR3: CAIRISSDSLYGYTF
size: NA; J: TRBJ1-1; D: NA; length: 13; V: TRBV30; DNA: TGTGCCTGGAGTTGGGGTGACAACACTGAAGCTTTCTTT; CDR3: CAWSWGDNTEAFF
size: few; J: TRBJ1-4; D: NA; length: 14; V: TRBV13; DNA: TGTGCCAGCAGCTTCTGGGGGCGCGGTGAAAAACTGTTTTTT; CDR3: CASSFWGRGEKLFF
size: NA; J: TRBJ2-2; D: NA; length: 14; V: TRBV4-3; DNA: TGCGCCAGCAGAACAAGCTTGGTATCCGGGGAGCTGTTTTTT; CDR3: CASRTSLVSGELFF
size: NA; J: TRBJ2-7; D: TRBD2; length: 15; V: TRBV7-8; DNA: TGTGCCAGCAGCGACGCTAGCGGGGGGTCCTACGAGCAGTACTTC; CDR3: CASSDASGGSYEQYF
size: few; J: TRBJ2-7; D: NA; length: 15; V: TRBV7-2; DNA: TGTGCCAGCAACGATCCCCCGGGGCGGCTCTACGAGCAGTACTTC; CDR3: CASNDPPGRLYEQYF
size: NA; J: TRBJ2-5; D: NA; length: 11; V: TRBV10-3; DNA: TGTGCCATCAGTGAAGGGGAGACCCAGTACTTC; CDR3: CAISEGETQYF
size: few; J: TRBJ2-1; D: NA; length: 16; V: TRBV27; DNA: TGTGCCAGCAGTTTATCGACTGGTGCCTCCTACAATGAGCAGTTCTTC; CDR3: CASSLSTGASYNEQFF
size: NA; J: TRBJ1-2; D: NA; length: 14; V: TRBV4-1; DNA: TGCGCCAGCAGCCAAGTGGAGGGGGACTATGGCTACACCTTC; CDR3: CASSQVEGDYGYTF
size: once; J: TRBJ2-1; D: TRBD1; length: 19; V: TRBV7-8; DNA: TGTGCCAGCCAGGTCCCTGACAGGGGGACACCCCTCTCCTACAATGAGCAGTTCTTC; CDR3: CASQVPDRGTPLSYNEQFF
size: NA; J: TRBJ1-2; D: TRBD1; length: 15; V: TRBV7-9; DNA: TGTGCCAGCAGCTATTTACAGGGGAACAACTATGGCTACACCTTC; CDR3: CASSYLQGNNYGYTF
size: NA; J: TRBJ1-5; D: TRBD1; length: 15; V: TRBV13; DNA: TGTGCCAGCAGCGTTGGAAGGGGGCTTGGTCAGCCCCAGCATTTT; CDR3: CASSVGRGLGQPQHF
size: NA; J: TRBJ2-7; D: NA; length: 12; V: TRBV29-1; DNA: TGCAGCGTTGAAGATCGTGTAGACGAGCAGTACTTC; CDR3: CSVEDRVDEQYF
size: NA; J: TRBJ2-7; D: NA; length: 12; V: TRBV5-6; DNA: TGTGCCAGCAGCTTGGGGGCGGACGAGCAGTACTTC; CDR3: CASSLGADEQYF
size: few; J: TRBJ1-6; D: NA; length: 10; V: TRBV6-4; DNA: TGTGCCAGCGGATCGTCACCCCTCCACTTT; CDR3: CASGSSPLHF
size: NA; J: TRBJ2-5; D: TRBD2; length: 18; V: TRBV27; DNA: TGTGCCAGCAGTCCTGGCCCCCGACTAGCGGGGGGCGGCGGGACCCAGTACTTC; CDR3: CASSPGPRLAGGGGTQYF
size: NA; J: TRBJ2-4; D: NA; length: 15; V: TRBV9; DNA: TGTGCCAGCAGCGTCGGTACGGGGGCCGGGAACATTCAGTACTTC; CDR3: CASSVGTGAGNIQYF
size: few; J: TRBJ2-3; D: NA; length: 13; V: TRBV29-1; DNA: TGCAGCTTAATCCTAGCTAGCACAGATACGCAGTATTTT; CDR3: CSLILASTDTQYF
size: few; J: TRBJ1-4; D: NA; length: 15; V: TRBV5-1; DNA: TGCGCCAGCAGCTTGAAACAGGGCTCTAATGAAAAACTGTTTTTT; CDR3: CASSLKQGSNEKLFF
size: few; J: TRBJ2-4; D: NA; length: 14; V: TRBV13; DNA: TGTGCCAGCAGCTTAGGGTCTTCATCATACATTCAGTACTTC; CDR3: CASSLGSSSYIQYF